This TCR beta chain is drawn from a study of T cell changes during pregnancy in multiple sclerosis. This CDR3 region has 12 residues. V lost 3 bases and J lost 7, with 7 bases in between. Germline V CDR1 and CDR2: SGHRS, YFSETQ. Generated by immunoSEQ multiplex PCR, the TCRdb table keeps only in-frame clones and is missing some. The sample includes under 50,000 clones, 93% of them seen just once. This chain connects TRBV5-1 to TRBJ2-2; no clear D gene. Sequences were derived from CD8+ T cells from peripheral blood mononuclear cells, sampled in the third trimester of pregnancy. This receptor was obtained from a female donor with multiple sclerosis, enrolled in a pregnancy study. The chain's CDR3 is CASSSPGGELFF. The DNA of the CDR3 is TGCGCCAGCAGCTCCCCCGGCGGGGAGCTGTTTTTT.